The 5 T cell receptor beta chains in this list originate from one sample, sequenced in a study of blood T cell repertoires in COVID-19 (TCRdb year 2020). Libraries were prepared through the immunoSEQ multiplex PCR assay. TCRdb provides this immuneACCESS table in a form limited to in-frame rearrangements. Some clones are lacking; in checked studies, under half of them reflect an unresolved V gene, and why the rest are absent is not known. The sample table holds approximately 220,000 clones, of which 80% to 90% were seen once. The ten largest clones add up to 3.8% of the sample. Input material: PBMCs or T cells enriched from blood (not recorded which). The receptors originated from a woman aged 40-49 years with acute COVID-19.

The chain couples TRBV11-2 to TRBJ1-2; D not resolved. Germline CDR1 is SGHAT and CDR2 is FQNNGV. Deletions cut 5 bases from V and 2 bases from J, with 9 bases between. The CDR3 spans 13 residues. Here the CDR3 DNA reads TGTGCCAGCAGCGTGGGCCAGAACTATGGCTACACCTTC. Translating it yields CASSVGQNYGYTF.

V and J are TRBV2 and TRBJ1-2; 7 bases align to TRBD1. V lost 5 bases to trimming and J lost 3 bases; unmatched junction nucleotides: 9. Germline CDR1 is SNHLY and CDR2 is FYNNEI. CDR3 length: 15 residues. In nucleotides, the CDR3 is TGTGCCAGCAGTCTACGGGACAGAGCTGACTATGGCTACACCTTC. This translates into CASSLRDRADYGYTF.

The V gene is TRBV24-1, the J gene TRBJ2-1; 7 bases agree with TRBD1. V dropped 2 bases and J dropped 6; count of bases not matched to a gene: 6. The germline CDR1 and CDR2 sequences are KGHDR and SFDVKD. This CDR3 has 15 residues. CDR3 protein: CATSDSRQGPNEQFF. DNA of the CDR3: TGTGCCACCAGTGATTCCAGACAGGGACCCAATGAGCAGTTCTTC.

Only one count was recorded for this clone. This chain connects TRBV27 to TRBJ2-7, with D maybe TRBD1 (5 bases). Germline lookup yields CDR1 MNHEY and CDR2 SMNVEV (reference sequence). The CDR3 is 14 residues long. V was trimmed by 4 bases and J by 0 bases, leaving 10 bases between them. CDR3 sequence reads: CASSYRYTSYEQYF. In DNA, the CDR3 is TGTGCCAGCAGTTACAGGTATACCTCCTACGAGCAGTACTTC.

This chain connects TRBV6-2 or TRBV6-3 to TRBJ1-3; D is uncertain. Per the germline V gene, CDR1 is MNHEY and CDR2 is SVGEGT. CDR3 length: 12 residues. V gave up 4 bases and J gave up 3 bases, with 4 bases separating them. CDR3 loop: CASSSLGNTIYF. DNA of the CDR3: TGTGCCAGCAGTTCACTTGGAAACACCATATATTTT.